The TCR beta chain described here comes from a study of blood T cell repertoires in COVID-19. About the study: The cDNA or gDNA used as material had been derived from T cells, B-cell-depleted T cells, or PBMCs.

Repertoires were generated with immunoSEQ multiplex PCR, while TCRdb's copy carries only in-frame clones and drops some. The data hold about 180,000 clones, with more than 85% observed a single time. Input material: peripheral blood. The sequence was collected from a woman in her twenties or thirties with active or convalescent COVID-19.

This CDR3 reads CAWSGGLLYSYEQYF. CDR3 coding DNA: TGTGCCTGGAGTGGGGGACTCCTCTACTCCTACGAGCAGTACTTC. The chain is built from TRBV30 and TRBJ2-7; tentative D call: TRBD2 (6 bases). The CDR3 extends over 15 amino acids. Germline CDR1 is GTSNPN and CDR2 is SVGIG (reference sequence). V lost 1 base to trimming and J lost 0 bases, with 13 bases between them.